Below, one TCR beta chain is given with its context. The germline CDR1 and CDR2 sequences are SGHRS and YFSETQ. CDR3 size: 15 residues. The germline V and J ends were trimmed by 4 bases and 0 bases, with 14 bases remaining between them. This specimen belongs to a study of control samples from healthy donors and cancer patients. Here immunoSEQ multiplex PCR was the method, and the copy in TCRdb shows in-frame clones only, minus some. The data hold about 47,000 clones, with 80% observed a single time. This clonotype was obtained from a man between 65 and 85 years old in good health. The rearrangement links TRBV5-1 to TRBJ2-7; maybe TRBD1 (6 bases). The sample consisted of blood. The CDR3 loop reads CASSPQGSNSYEQYF. The CDR3 coding sequence is TGCGCCAGCAGCCCACAGGGCTCAAACTCCTACGAGCAGTACTTC.